This entry features one T cell receptor beta chain sequence. The authors amplified TCR beta CDR3 regions, and they did so from RNA transcripts for repertoire sequencing. HTBI primers served in a first-round RT-PCR, which a second-round multiplex PCR followed. TCRdb re-called the multiplex PCR reads with MiXCR, one entry per CDR3 protein. The data contain about 400,000 distinct CDR3 sequences, 15% to 20% of them singletons. These data come from a study of Graves' ophthalmopathy and Graves' hyperthyroidism. The V gene end was trimmed by 5 bases and the J gene end by 5 bases; junction bases not matched to a gene: 15. The CDR3 is 16 residues long. Germline V CDR1 and CDR2: SGHVS, FQNEAQ.

The rearrangement links TRBV7-8 to TRBJ2-7; 7 nucleotides align to TRBD2. Sequencing used peripheral blood. This clonotype was obtained from a woman under 30 with Graves' ophthalmopathy. The CDR3 here is CASSALGAGEKDEQYF. DNA of the CDR3: TGTGCCAGCAGCGCCCTTGGTGCGGGAGAAAAGGACGAGCAGTACTTC.